This passage covers 30 T cell receptor beta chains from one sample sequenced in a study of beta chain features in type 1 diabetes. Their target antigens are unknown. Expressed TCRB transcripts were sequenced after all isolated RNA was converted to cDNA. Method: immunoSEQ multiplex PCR; TCRdb's copy keeps in-frame clones and lacks some. The table records 300,000 or so clones, approximately 15% of them present only once. General study results and limits: Researchers report that Type 1 diabetes patients had moderately but significantly shorter TCRB CDR3s across all four CD4+ subsets.

Source material: naive CD4+ T cells from blood. The receptor source for this set is a woman between 18 and 29 years old with type 1 diabetes.

V usage is TRBV28 and J usage is TRBJ2-3; no reliable D call. The CDR3 has 15 residues. Trimming pared 6 bases from V and 1 base from J, leaving 14 bases between. CDR1 MDHEN and CDR2 SYDVKM come from the germline V gene. This chain's CDR3 is CASRLERAGTDTQYF. The CDR3 nucleotides read TGTGCCAGCAGATTAGAGAGAGCTGGCACAGATACGCAGTATTTT.

V is TRBV13 and J is TRBJ2-7, with a possible D match to TRBD2 (6 bases). Germline values: CDR1 PRHDT, CDR2 FYEKMQ (reference sequence). The CDR3 contains 13 residues. Trimming left V 3 bases short and J 4 bases short, with 10 bases between. The CDR3, as DNA: TGTGCCAGCAGCTTCAATAGCGGTTACGAGCAGTACGTC. It is translated as CASSFNSGYEQYV.

V is TRBV4-2 and J is TRBJ1-1; D might be TRBD1 (6 bases). Germline V gene sequence: CDR1 LGHNA, CDR2 YNFKEQ. The CDR3 extends over 15 amino acids. Trimming removed 4 bases from V and 6 bases from J, with 18 bases in between. CDR3 in amino acids: CASSLSLGAEAEAFF. CDR3 DNA: TGTGCCAGCAGCCTGTCGCTGGGGGCGGAGGCTGAAGCTTTCTTT.

This clone was detected only a few times. J is TRBJ2-1 and V is TRBV5-6, with 9 bases that match TRBD2. Germline V gene lookup returns CDR1 SGHDT and CDR2 YYEEEE. The J segment lost 3 bases and the V segment lost 4 bases, leaving 11 bases of the junction unmatched. The CDR3 loop spans 17 amino acids. The CDR3 here is CASSPLAGRGGYNEQFF. CDR3 nucleotides: TGTGCCAGCAGCCCTCTAGCGGGAAGGGGCGGCTACAATGAGCAGTTCTTC.

There are a few counts of this clone. The rearrangement joins TRBV2 to TRBJ2-7, with TRBD2 matching 8 bases. There are 13 residues in the CDR3. Per the germline V gene, CDR1 is SNHLY and CDR2 is FYNNEI. V gave up 6 bases and J gave up 5 bases; unmatched junction bases: 6. The CDR3 DNA is TGTGCCAGCAGCTCGGGAGGGCCACACGAGCAGTACGTC. Its translation is CASSSGGPHEQYV.

The V gene is TRBV25-1, the J gene TRBJ2-1; a possible D gene is TRBD2 (6 bases). This CDR3 contains 15 residues. CDR1 is MGHDK, CDR2 SYGVNS, per germline. Trimming took off 6 bases at V and 2 bases at J, with 14 bases between the two ends. As DNA, the CDR3 is TGTGCCAGCAGGAGAGCGGGTGAAACCTACAATGAGCAGTTCTTC. It codes for CASRRAGETYNEQFF.

This clone turned up a few times. V usage is TRBV19 and J usage is TRBJ2-3, with 15 bases aligning to TRBD2. Trimming cost V 4 bases and J 2 bases; bases outside gene matches: 4. Germline loops: CDR1 LNHDA, CDR2 SQIVND (reference sequence). The CDR3 runs to 17 residues. CDR3 sequence (DNA): TGTGCCAGTAGTACCCGGACTAGCGGGAGGGCCACAGATACGCAGTATTTT. This codes for CASSTRTSGRATDTQYF.

This clone was counted only a few times. V gene TRBV9 combines with J gene TRBJ2-1; TRBD2 aligns across 7 bases. The CDR3 totals 13 residues. Germline values: CDR1 SGDLS, CDR2 YYNGEE. The V gene end was trimmed by 1 base and the J gene end by 6 bases; junction bases not matched to a gene: 1. The CDR3 is CASSVSGINEQFF. CDR3 DNA: TGTGCCAGCAGCGTAAGCGGGATCAATGAGCAGTTCTTC.

This clone was picked up a small number of times. The chain links TRBV4-2 to TRBJ2-7; D possibly corresponds to TRBD2 (6 bases). Germline loops: CDR1 LGHNA, CDR2 YNFKEQ. V lost 1 base and J lost 4, with 14 bases in between. The CDR3 runs 15 residues. The CDR3 sequence is CASSQVADGAYEQYF. The CDR3 DNA reads as TGTGCCAGCAGCCAAGTAGCGGACGGAGCATACGAGCAGTACTTC.

V gene TRBV11-2 combines with J gene TRBJ2-2, with D perhaps TRBD1 (5 bases). Trimming stripped 5 bases from V and 3 bases from J, with 10 bases between. This CDR3 is 14 amino acids long. Germline V lookup: CDR1 SGHAT, CDR2 FQNNGV. CDR3 in DNA: TGTGCCAGCAGCCGCAGGGCGTACACCGGGGAGCTGTTTTTT. Protein: CASSRRAYTGELFF.

This chain connects TRBV11-2 to TRBJ2-1, with D hard to call. Germline CDR1 is SGHAT and CDR2 is FQNNGV. Trimming cost V 6 bases and J 5 bases, with 17 bases left between them. This CDR3 has 15 residues. The CDR3 nucleotides read TGTGCCAGCAGATCCTCTTGGGCCTCTAACAATGAGCAGTTCTTC. Amino acid sequence: CASRSSWASNNEQFF.

This clone has just a few counts. The junction differs from germline at one of its ends, possibly a read error. The rearrangement links TRBV6-5 to TRBJ1-1, with D perhaps TRBD1 (6 bases). Per germline, CDR1 MNHEY and CDR2 SVGAGI. The CDR3 extends over 13 amino acids. Here the CDR3 DNA reads TGCGCCACCGGGAGGGGCAGGGGCACTGAAGCTTTCTTT. The encoded protein is CATGRGRGTEAFF.

This clone was detected only a few times. The chain carries TRBV5-1 and TRBJ1-1, with D maybe TRBD1 (6 bases). From germline, CDR1 is SGHRS and CDR2 YFSETQ. The CDR3 runs to 14 residues. Deletions cut 0 bases from V and 5 bases from J, with 11 bases between. CDR3 sequence reads: CASSLEAGATEAFF. In nucleotides, the CDR3 is TGCGCCAGCAGCTTGGAGGCAGGGGCGACTGAAGCTTTCTTT.

This clone was counted only a few times. The genes are TRBV6-1 and TRBJ2-1, with 9 bases matching TRBD2. With 7 bases clipped from V and 4 bases from J, the junction kept 5 bases outside the gene matches. CDR3 size: 14 residues. Germline V gene lookup returns CDR1 MNHNS and CDR2 SASEGT. The CDR3 DNA reads as TGTGCCAGCAACCCTAGCGGGAAGTACAATGAGCAGTTCTTC. This gives the protein CASNPSGKYNEQFF.

This clone was observed a few times. The chain recombines TRBV21-1 with TRBJ2-3; no DNA check was done on the table's D call, TRBD1. TRBV21-1 is a pseudogene segment. The CDR3 runs to 15 residues. CDR3 sequence (DNA): TGTGCCAGCAGCGGGCCGACAGGGCGCACAGATACGCAGTATTTT. Translation gives CASSGPTGRTDTQYF.

This chain connects TRBV15 to TRBJ2-1, with TRBD2 matching over 9 bases. The CDR3 is 14 residues long. CDR1 LNHNV and CDR2 YYDKDF come from the germline V gene (reference sequence). The trim removed 3 bases at V and 10 bases at J, leaving 7 bases unmatched. This CDR3 is CATSRVTSGGEQFF. CDR3 nucleotides: TGTGCCACCAGCAGGGTGACTAGCGGAGGCGAGCAGTTCTTC.

This clone was observed a handful of times. The rearrangement uses TRBV28 and TRBJ2-7, with TRBD1 identical over 8 bases. With 6 bases clipped from V and 3 bases from J, the junction kept 7 bases outside the gene matches. The germline V gene has CDR1 MDHEN and CDR2 SYDVKM. The CDR3 has 14 residues. The CDR3 DNA follows: TGTGCCAGCAGACAACAGGGGGTAAACTACGAGCAGTACTTC. Translated: CASRQQGVNYEQYF.

This clone was picked up a small number of times. The V gene is TRBV2, the J gene TRBJ2-7, with 8 bases fitting TRBD1. This CDR3 region has 15 residues. The V and J ends lost 7 bases and 5 bases, in that order; junction bases with no gene match: 13. CDR1 and CDR2 from the germline V gene are SNHLY and FYNNEI. The CDR3 sequence: CASTPGTGSLDEQYF. CDR3 DNA sequence: TGTGCCAGCACCCCCGGGACAGGCTCTCTCGACGAGCAGTACTTC.

The chain combines TRBV2 with TRBJ2-7; the D gene is possibly TRBD1 (5 bases). The CDR3 has 14 residues. The V end was cut by 6 bases, the J end by 2 bases, with 14 bases between. The V gene's germline CDR1 is SNHLY and CDR2 FYNNEI. The CDR3 loop reads CASSIQQVPYEQYF. The CDR3 bases are TGTGCCAGCAGCATCCAACAGGTTCCCTACGAGCAGTACTTC.

V gene TRBV21-1 combines with J gene TRBJ2-3; the tabulated D call, TRBD2, remains unverified against the DNA. TRBV21-1 constitutes a pseudogene. This CDR3 has 17 amino acids. CDR3 region: CASSKAREAGGTDTQYF. CDR3 in DNA: TGTGCCAGCAGCAAAGCGCGAGAAGCGGGTGGGACAGATACGCAGTATTTT.

This clone was detected only a few times. The rearrangement joins TRBV5-1 to TRBJ2-2; the D gene is possibly TRBD1 (6 bases). The CDR3 runs 15 residues. V was pared by 5 bases and J by 7 bases, with 18 bases between. Germline V CDR1 and CDR2: SGHRS, YFSETQ. For the CDR3, the DNA is TGCGCCAGCAGTCCTGAAACAGGGATTGGCGGGGAGCTGTTTTTT. This translates into CASSPETGIGGELFF.

The genes are TRBV20-1 and TRBJ2-7, with unresolved D. Between the trimmed V and J ends, which lost 0 bases and 3 bases, there was a span of 3 bases. Germline assignment: CDR1 DFQATT and CDR2 SNEGSKA (reference sequence). There are 11 residues in the CDR3. CDR3 bases: TGCAGTGCTAGAGATCTCTACGAGCAGTACTTC. Translating it yields CSARDLYEQYF.

A few counts support this clone. This chain connects TRBV7-7 to TRBJ2-3; TRBD2 aligns across 9 bases. The CDR3 runs to 18 residues. Germline-derived CDR1 and CDR2 are SSHAT and FNYEAQ (reference sequence). Trimming took 1 base from V and 2 from J; bases not matched to a gene: 10. CDR3 sequence reads: CASSLGAHSGGFTDTQYF. The CDR3 DNA reads as TGTGCCAGCAGCTTAGGTGCCCATAGCGGGGGATTCACAGATACGCAGTATTTT.

In this sample, this clone turned up a few times. The rearrangement links TRBV6-5 to TRBJ1-2, with a tentative D call TRBD1 (5 bases). The CDR3 has 12 residues. With 5 bases removed from V and 8 bases from J, the gap between germline ends came to 12 bases. Germline V gene data show CDR1 as MNHEY and CDR2 as SVGAGI. The CDR3 region is CASSGDSWGYTF. DNA for the CDR3: TGTGCCAGCAGTGGGGACTCCTGGGGCTACACCTTC.

This clone has just a few counts. This chain uses TRBV18 with TRBJ2-1; 11 nucleotides match TRBD2. The CDR3 runs to 15 residues. The trim removed 6 bases at V and 6 bases at J, leaving 7 bases unmatched. Looked up from germline, CDR1 is KGHSH and CDR2 is LQKENI. Here the CDR3 reads CASSQGTSGTNEQFF. In DNA, the CDR3 is TGTGCCAGCTCCCAGGGGACTAGCGGAACCAATGAGCAGTTCTTC. Full variable domain (outside the CDR3, taken from reference TRBV18 and TRBJ2-1): NAGVMQNPRHLVRRRGQEARLRCSPMKGHSHVYWYRQLPEEGLKFMVYLQKENIIDESGMPKERFSAEFPKEGPSILRIQQVVRGDSAAYFCASSQGTSGTNEQFFGPGTRLTVL.

This chain joins TRBV27 and TRBJ2-7; 9 nucleotides match TRBD2. The CDR3 sequence is 19 residues long. Germline loops: CDR1 MNHEY, CDR2 SMNVEV (reference sequence). J gave up 3 bases and V 3 bases, and 18 bases lay outside the gene matches. As DNA, the CDR3 is TGTGCCAGCAGTTTTATGCGCGGGACTAGCCAGAGTGCCTTCTACGAGCAGTACTTC. Amino acid sequence: CASSFMRGTSQSAFYEQYF.

The gene calls are TRBV28 and TRBJ2-1, with 11 bases fitting TRBD2. In germline, CDR1 is MDHEN, CDR2 SYDVKM. This CDR3 comprises 16 residues. The J segment lost 8 bases and the V segment lost 7 bases, leaving 13 bases of the junction unmatched. This CDR3 is CASIYSGTSGAHEQFF. The CDR3 nucleotides read TGTGCCAGCATCTACTCCGGGACTAGCGGAGCCCATGAGCAGTTCTTC.

The V and J genes are TRBV5-1 and TRBJ2-7; 7 positions agree with TRBD2. Per the germline V gene, CDR1 is SGHRS and CDR2 is YFSETQ. This CDR3 is built from 16 residues. The V gene end was trimmed by 4 bases and the J gene end by 3 bases; junction bases not matched to a gene: 13. The CDR3 region is CASSPSLAGIIYEQYF. The DNA for the CDR3 is TGCGCCAGCAGCCCTAGCTTAGCGGGTATCATCTACGAGCAGTACTTC.

This rearrangement joins TRBV12-5 to TRBJ2-1; D is uncertain. Between the trimmed V and J ends, which lost 0 bases and 8 bases, there was a span of 5 bases. The V gene's germline CDR1 is LGHNT and CDR2 FRNRAP. The CDR3 length is 12 residues. The CDR3 DNA reads TGTGCTAGTGGTTTGGTCGGTTATGAGCAGTTCTTC. Residues: CASGLVGYEQFF.

V and J are TRBV2 and TRBJ2-1; perhaps TRBD2 as D (6 bases). CDR3 length equals 11 residues. CDR1 SNHLY and CDR2 FYNNEI come from the germline V gene. The V and J ends lost 6 bases and 8 bases respectively, with 8 bases between them. The CDR3 region has the DNA TGTGCCAGCAGCAGGAGGGATGAGCAGTTCTTC. Protein: CASSRRDEQFF.